These 17 T cell receptor beta chains originate from one sample sequenced in a study of post-analysis software for immune sequencing data (dated by TCRdb to the mid-2010s). Beyond this particular receptor, the publication reports: Significantly higher frequencies in patients than in controls were found for about five TRBV segments, including TRBV5-6, TRBV5-1 and TRBV20-1.

The library was obtained by PCR. Sequencing took place on an Illumina HiSeq 2500. To reduce PCR and sequencing biases, unique molecular identifiers were built into the TCR beta cDNA libraries. The public reads were reprocessed in TCRdb via fastp at Q25 and MiXCR, keeping in-frame beta chains. CDR3 protein duplicates are merged, each entry listing the most common genes and DNA. The sample records about 560,000 distinct CDR3 sequences, around 47% of which are singletons. The ten largest account for more than 1.5% of the sample. Their cognate antigens are unknown. The sequenced material came from blood. These receptors were taken from a girl aged 10 to 17 with multiple sclerosis.

The chain combines TRBV29-1 with TRBJ2-1, with TRBD2 identical over 11 bases. The germline CDR1 and CDR2 sequences are SQVTM and ANQGSEA. The CDR3 is 14 residues long. CDR3 sequence: CSILAGGRDNEQFF. The CDR3 DNA follows: TGCAGTATATTAGCGGGAGGGCGGGACAATGAGCAGTTCTTC.

V gene TRBV10-3 combines with J gene TRBJ2-7; possibly TRBD1 for D (6 bases). This CDR3 region has 15 residues. The V and J ends lost 4 bases and 0 bases respectively, with 13 bases between them. Per the germline V gene, CDR1 is ENHRY and CDR2 is SYGVKD. This chain's CDR3 is CAISGGHGSSYEQYF. The CDR3 DNA is TGTGCCATCAGTGGGGGACATGGAAGCTCCTACGAGCAGTACTTC.

The gene calls are TRBV12-3 or TRBV12-4 and TRBJ2-1; D might be TRBD2 (6 bases). The V end was cut by 6 bases, the J end by 4 bases, with 16 bases between. The CDR3 consists of 15 residues. The CDR3 here is CASSRLDYGYNEQFF. The DNA of the CDR3 is TGTGCCAGCAGCCGCCTGGACTACGGGTACAATGAGCAGTTCTTC.

J is TRBJ1-1 and V is TRBV9; D ambiguous. This CDR3 is built from 14 residues. The V gene lost 1 base and the J gene lost 1 base, with 8 bases spanning the gap. Germline V gene lookup returns CDR1 SGDLS and CDR2 YYNGEE. The CDR3 sequence: CASSVIGGNTEAFF. The DNA for the CDR3 is TGTGCCAGCAGCGTAATTGGAGGGAACACTGAAGCTTTCTTT.

The chain carries TRBV12-3 or TRBV12-4 and TRBJ2-7; 7 bases agree with TRBD1. The V and J ends lost 3 bases and 0 bases, in that order; junction bases with no gene match: 8. This CDR3 region has 16 residues. CDR3 bases: TGTGCCAGCAGTTTTTCACAGGGGCTGAGCTCCTACGAGCAGTACTTC. This encodes CASSFSQGLSSYEQYF.

The rearrangement uses TRBV12-3 or TRBV12-4 and TRBJ2-5; TRBD2 matches at 13 bases. The junction had 7 bases not matched to a gene; V was cut back by 8 bases and J by 4 bases. This CDR3 is 15 amino acids long. The CDR3, as DNA: TGTGCCAGCGCCACTAGCGGGGGGGGTATAGAGACCCAGTACTTC. Its protein product is CASATSGGGIETQYF.

Only a few counts were recorded for this clonotype. The chain recombines TRBV3-1 with TRBJ2-4, with 7 bases fitting TRBD2. J lost 2 bases, V lost 1 base, and 8 bases had no gene match. Germline V gene lookup returns CDR1 LGHDT and CDR2 YNNKEL (reference sequence). The length of the CDR3 is 17 residues. The CDR3 reads CASSQAGGRRTKNIQYF. CDR3 nucleotides: TGTGCCAGCAGCCAAGCCGGGGGGAGGAGGACCAAAAACATTCAGTACTTC.

V and J are TRBV4-1 and TRBJ2-7; 9 positions agree with TRBD1. The CDR3 is 15 amino acids. Per germline, CDR1 MGHRA and CDR2 YSYEKL. V was pared by 3 bases and J by 7 bases, with 10 bases of the junction left unmatched. The CDR3 sequence: CASSQAGTGRGEQYF. The CDR3 bases are TGCGCCAGCAGCCAGGCCGGGACAGGGAGGGGAGAGCAGTACTTC.

The table lists this clonotype with a count of one. The chain has TRBV4-2 and TRBJ2-2, with a possible D match to TRBD2 (5 bases). V was clipped by 5 bases and J by 5 bases, with 18 bases between them. Germline V gene data show CDR1 as LGHNA and CDR2 as YNFKEQ. The length of the CDR3 is 16 residues. The CDR3 sequence is CASSTAREGETGELFF. CDR3 sequence (DNA): TGTGCCAGCAGCACAGCTAGAGAGGGAGAGACCGGGGAGCTGTTTTTT.

This clonotype was detected a few times. The chain combines TRBV29-1 with TRBJ1-2, with a weak D call TRBD1 (5 bases). CDR1 and CDR2 (germline): SQVTM, ANQGSEA. The ends were cut back, 4 bases at V and 1 base at J, with 13 bases in the middle. The CDR3 length is 14 residues. The CDR3 region has the DNA TGCAGCGTTGCCCGACAGTCGCATAACTATGGCTACACCTTC. Protein: CSVARQSHNYGYTF.

Only one count was recorded for this clonotype. This sequence joins TRBV27 and TRBJ2-6; D may be TRBD1 (6 bases). The length of the CDR3 is 17 residues. From germline, CDR1 is MNHEY and CDR2 SMNVEV (reference sequence). The ends were cut back, 3 bases at V and 4 bases at J, with 16 bases in the middle. The CDR3 DNA reads as TGTGCCAGCAGTTTTAGGACGGTGGGGGCCGGGGCCAACGTCCTGACTTTC. Protein product: CASSFRTVGAGANVLTF.

The chain combines TRBV20-1 with TRBJ2-7, with D tentatively TRBD1 (5 bases). The end of the DNA aligns better with TRBJ2-5, so the J call may be wrong. In germline, CDR1 is DFQATT, CDR2 SNEGSKA (reference sequence). The CDR3 has 14 residues. The CDR3 here is CSAHRQGLGETQYF. CDR3 coding DNA: TGCAGTGCCCACCGGCAGGGCCTAGGGGAGACCCAGTACTTC.

The chain is built from TRBV10-3 and TRBJ2-3; 7 bases are a match to TRBD2. CDR3 length equals 13 residues. The J segment lost 4 bases and the V segment lost 7 bases, leaving 5 bases of the junction unmatched. CDR1 and CDR2 from the germline V gene are ENHRY and SYGVKD. CDR3 protein: CAITGGKADTQYF. DNA for the CDR3: TGTGCCATCACGGGGGGTAAAGCAGATACGCAGTATTTT.

This sequence joins TRBV6-5 and TRBJ1-1; D gene unclear. Trimming took off 6 bases at V and 1 base at J, with 9 bases between the two ends. The CDR3 sequence is 13 residues long. Germline V gene lookup returns CDR1 MNHEY and CDR2 SVGAGI. CDR3 nucleotides: TGTGCCAGCAGCCGTGACAAGAACACTGAAGCTTTCTTT. It codes for CASSRDKNTEAFF.

The genes are TRBV12-3 or TRBV12-4 and TRBJ2-3, with TRBD2 matching 11 bases. V was pared by 5 bases and J by 8 bases, with 12 bases of the junction left unmatched. This CDR3 spans 16 amino acids. The CDR3 region is CASSNGLAGGRGTQYF. The CDR3 bases are TGTGCCAGCAGTAACGGTTTAGCGGGGGGGAGGGGTACGCAGTATTTT.

In this sample, this clonotype turned up a few times. The DNA for the CDR3 is TGCGCCAGCAGTGAGGAATTCGGGGCGACTGAAGCTTTCTTT. Its protein is CASSEEFGATEAFF. The V and J genes are TRBV10-2 and TRBJ1-1; maybe TRBD1 (5 bases). CDR3 size: 14 residues. Trimming pared 2 bases from V and 5 bases from J, leaving 12 bases between. Germline V lookup: CDR1 WSHSY, CDR2 SAAADI.

In this sample, this clonotype turned up a few times. This rearrangement joins TRBV7-3 to TRBJ2-1, with 16 bases aligning to TRBD2. The J segment lost 2 bases and the V segment lost 2 bases, leaving 3 bases of the junction unmatched. Germline V gene lookup returns CDR1 SGHTA and CDR2 FQGTGA. CDR3 size: 18 residues. This CDR3 reads CASSLLGTSGGAYNEQFF. In DNA form, the CDR3 reads TGTGCCAGCAGCTTACTAGGGACTAGCGGGGGGGCCTACAATGAGCAGTTCTTC.